This is a list of T cell receptor beta chains from one sample in a study of cytomegalovirus exposure and HLA in healthy donors. The table came from immunoSEQ multiplex PCR; TCRdb's copy has only in-frame clones and leaves some out. The table has about 140,000 clones, around 84% seen once; the top ten hold around 2.4%. Sequencing was done on a sample of PBMCs. The source of these receptors is a man aged 50 to 60 in good health and CMV-seronegative. The CDR3 runs from the conserved cysteine through the conserved F or W. A D gene is named only where the DNA matches it firmly. Clone sizes are given selectively: once, few, many, or a class where the clone is expanded.

len	v_gene	j_gene	d_gene	abundance	CDR3aa
15	TRBV11-3	TRBJ2-1	TRBD2	-	CASRSGAGVYNEQFF
11	TRBV11-3	TRBJ2-1	-	-	CASSSLNEQFF
15	TRBV11-2	TRBJ1-1	-	-	CASSSRQQGNTEAFF
14	TRBV11-2	TRBJ2-7	TRBD1	-	CASSPRTGAYEQYF
15	TRBV27	TRBJ2-1	TRBD2	-	CASKLAGPTYNEQFF
15	TRBV9	TRBJ2-1	TRBD2	-	CASSVGSGSKDEQFF
13	TRBV7-2	TRBJ1-2	-	-	CASSLGTEGGYTF
16	TRBV9	TRBJ2-3	-	-	CASSVGTTQAADTQYF
14	TRBV19	TRBJ1-1	-	few	CASSGRGRNTEAFF
17	TRBV11-3	TRBJ2-2	TRBD1	-	CASSRGQGLSNTGELFF